Shown below are 2 T cell receptor beta chains from a single sample sequenced in a study of blood T cell repertoires in COVID-19. Assay used: immunoSEQ multiplex PCR; TCRdb lists only in-frame clones, some missing. This sample yields tens of thousands of clones, of which about 89% are seen a single time; roughly 7.2% belongs to the top ten. Input material: peripheral blood. The receptor set was obtained from a man in his 60s with acute or convalescent COVID-19.

The V gene is TRBV13, the J gene TRBJ2-1; 7 nucleotides agree with TRBD2. With V trimmed by 5 bases and J by 9 bases, 7 bases remained unmatched. The germline V gene encodes CDR1 PRHDT and CDR2 FYEKMQ (reference sequence). This CDR3 is 13 amino acids long. The CDR3 nucleotides read TGTGCCAGCAGCCGGGACTACTTCACTGAGCAGTTCTTC. This codes for CASSRDYFTEQFF.

This chain joins TRBV30 and TRBJ1-2; TRBD1 might be the D (5 bases). The CDR3 runs 15 residues. Germline CDR1 GTSNPN, CDR2 SVGIG (reference sequence). V was pared by 2 bases and J by 6 bases, with 19 bases between. The CDR3 is CAWSWLIGGSDGYTF. The CDR3 DNA reads as TGTGCCTGGAGTTGGCTAATCGGGGGGTCCGATGGCTACACCTTC.